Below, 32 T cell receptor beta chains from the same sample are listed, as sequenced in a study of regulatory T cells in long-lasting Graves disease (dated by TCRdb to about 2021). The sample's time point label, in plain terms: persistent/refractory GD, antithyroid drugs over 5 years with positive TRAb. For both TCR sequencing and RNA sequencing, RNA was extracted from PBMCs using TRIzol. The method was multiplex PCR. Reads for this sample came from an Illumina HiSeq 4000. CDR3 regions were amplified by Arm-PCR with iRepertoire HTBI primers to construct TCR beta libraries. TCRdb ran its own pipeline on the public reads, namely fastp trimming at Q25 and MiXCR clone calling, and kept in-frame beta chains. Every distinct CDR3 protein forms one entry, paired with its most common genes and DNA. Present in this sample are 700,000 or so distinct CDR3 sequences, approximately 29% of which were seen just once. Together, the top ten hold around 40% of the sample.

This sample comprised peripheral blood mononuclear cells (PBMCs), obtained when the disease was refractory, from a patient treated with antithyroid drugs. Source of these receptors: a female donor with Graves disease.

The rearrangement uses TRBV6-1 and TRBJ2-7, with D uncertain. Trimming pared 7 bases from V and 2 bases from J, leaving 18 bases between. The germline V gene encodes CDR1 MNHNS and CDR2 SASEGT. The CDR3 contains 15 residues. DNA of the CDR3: TGTGCCAGCACGAGTAGTTTGGGTCTTCCCTACGAGCAGTACTTC. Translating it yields CASTSSLGLPYEQYF.

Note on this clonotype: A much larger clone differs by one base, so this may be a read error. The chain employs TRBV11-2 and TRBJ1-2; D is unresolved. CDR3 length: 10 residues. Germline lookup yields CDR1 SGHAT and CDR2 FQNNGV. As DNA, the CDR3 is TGTGCCACCCAGGTGAATGGCCACACCTTC. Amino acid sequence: CATQVNGHTF.

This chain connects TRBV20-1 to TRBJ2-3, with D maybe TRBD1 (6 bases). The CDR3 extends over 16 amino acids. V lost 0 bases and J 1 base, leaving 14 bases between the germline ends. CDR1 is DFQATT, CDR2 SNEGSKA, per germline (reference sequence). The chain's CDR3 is CSARDAGQIGTDTQYF. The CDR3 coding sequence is TGCAGTGCTAGAGATGCCGGACAGATAGGCACAGATACGCAGTATTTT.

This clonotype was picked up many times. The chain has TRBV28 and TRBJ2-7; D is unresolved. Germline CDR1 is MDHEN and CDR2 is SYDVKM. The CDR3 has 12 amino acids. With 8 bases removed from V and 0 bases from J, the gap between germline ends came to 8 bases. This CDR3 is CASQEGSYEQYF. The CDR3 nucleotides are TGTGCCAGCCAAGAAGGCTCCTACGAGCAGTACTTC.

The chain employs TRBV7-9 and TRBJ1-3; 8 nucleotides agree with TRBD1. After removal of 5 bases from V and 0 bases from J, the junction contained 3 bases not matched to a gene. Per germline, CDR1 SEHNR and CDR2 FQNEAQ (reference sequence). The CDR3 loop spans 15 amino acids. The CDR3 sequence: CASSLTGDSGNTIYF. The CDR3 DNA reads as TGTGCCAGCAGCCTGACAGGGGACTCTGGAAACACCATATATTTT.

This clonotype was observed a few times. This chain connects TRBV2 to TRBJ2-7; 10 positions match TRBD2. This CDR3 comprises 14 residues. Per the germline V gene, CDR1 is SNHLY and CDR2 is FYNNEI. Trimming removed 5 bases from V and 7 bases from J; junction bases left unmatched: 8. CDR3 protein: CASSLAGGNREQYF. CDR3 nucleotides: TGTGCCAGCAGTTTAGCGGGGGGCAATCGGGAGCAGTACTTC.

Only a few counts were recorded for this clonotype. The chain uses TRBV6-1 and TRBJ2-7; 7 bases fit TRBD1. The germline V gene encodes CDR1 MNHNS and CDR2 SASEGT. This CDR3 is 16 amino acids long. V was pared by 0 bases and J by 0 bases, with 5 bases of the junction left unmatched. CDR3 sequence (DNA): TGTGCCAGCAGTGAAGCGAGGGACAGCTACTCCTACGAGCAGTACTTC. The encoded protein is CASSEARDSYSYEQYF.

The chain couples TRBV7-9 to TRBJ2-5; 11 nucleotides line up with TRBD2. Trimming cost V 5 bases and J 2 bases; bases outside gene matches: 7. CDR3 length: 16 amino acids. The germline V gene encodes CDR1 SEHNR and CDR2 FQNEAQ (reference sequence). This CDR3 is CASSHPSGRKQETQYF. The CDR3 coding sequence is TGTGCCAGCAGCCACCCTAGCGGGAGGAAACAAGAGACCCAGTACTTC.

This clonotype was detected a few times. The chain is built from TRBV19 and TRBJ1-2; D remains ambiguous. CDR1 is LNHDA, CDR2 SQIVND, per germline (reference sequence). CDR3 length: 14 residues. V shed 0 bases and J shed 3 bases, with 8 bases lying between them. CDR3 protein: CASSIDRYYYGYTF. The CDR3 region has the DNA TGTGCCAGTAGTATAGACAGATACTACTATGGCTACACCTTC.

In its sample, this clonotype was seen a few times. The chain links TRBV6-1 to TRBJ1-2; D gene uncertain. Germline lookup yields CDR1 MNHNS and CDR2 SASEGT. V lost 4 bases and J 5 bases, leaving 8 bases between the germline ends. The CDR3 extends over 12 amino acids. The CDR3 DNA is TGTGCCAGCAGTGCCGGACTATATGGCTACACCTTC. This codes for CASSAGLYGYTF.

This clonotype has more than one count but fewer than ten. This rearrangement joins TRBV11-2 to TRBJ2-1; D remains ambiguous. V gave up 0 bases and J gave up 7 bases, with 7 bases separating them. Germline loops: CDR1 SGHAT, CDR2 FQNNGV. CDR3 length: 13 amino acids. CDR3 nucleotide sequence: TGTGCCAGCAGCTTAGATATGTTGAATGAGCAGTTCTTC. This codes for CASSLDMLNEQFF.

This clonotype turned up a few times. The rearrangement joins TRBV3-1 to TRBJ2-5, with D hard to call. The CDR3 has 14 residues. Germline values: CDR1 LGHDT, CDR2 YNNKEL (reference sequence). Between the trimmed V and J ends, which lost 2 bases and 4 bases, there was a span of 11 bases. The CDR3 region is CASSQSRARETQYF. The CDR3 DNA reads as TGTGCCAGCAGCCAATCACGAGCTCGAGAGACCCAGTACTTC.

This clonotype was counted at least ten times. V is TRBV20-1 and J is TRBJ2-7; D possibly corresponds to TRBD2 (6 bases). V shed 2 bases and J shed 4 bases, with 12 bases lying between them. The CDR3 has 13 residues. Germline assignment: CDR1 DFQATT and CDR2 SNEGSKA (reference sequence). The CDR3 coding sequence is TGCAGTGCTAGACTGGAGGGTTGGTACGAGCAGTACTTC. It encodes CSARLEGWYEQYF.

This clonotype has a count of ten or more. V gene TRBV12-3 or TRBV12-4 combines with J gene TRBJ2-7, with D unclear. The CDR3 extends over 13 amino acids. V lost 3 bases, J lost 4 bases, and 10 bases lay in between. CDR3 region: CASSFGQAYEQYF. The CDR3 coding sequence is TGTGCCAGCAGTTTTGGCCAGGCTTACGAGCAGTACTTC.

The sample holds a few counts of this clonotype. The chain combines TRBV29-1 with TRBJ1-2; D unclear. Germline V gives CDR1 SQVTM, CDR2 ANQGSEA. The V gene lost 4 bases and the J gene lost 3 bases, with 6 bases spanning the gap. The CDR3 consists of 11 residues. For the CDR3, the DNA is TGCAGCGTTGTCTCAGACTATGGCTACACCTTC. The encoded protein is CSVVSDYGYTF.

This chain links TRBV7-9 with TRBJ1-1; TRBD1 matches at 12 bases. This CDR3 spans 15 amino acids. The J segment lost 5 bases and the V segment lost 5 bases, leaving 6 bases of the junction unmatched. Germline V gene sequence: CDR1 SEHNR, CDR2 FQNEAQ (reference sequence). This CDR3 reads CASSRDRGRRTEAFF. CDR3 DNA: TGTGCCAGCAGCCGGGACAGGGGGCGAAGGACTGAAGCTTTCTTT.

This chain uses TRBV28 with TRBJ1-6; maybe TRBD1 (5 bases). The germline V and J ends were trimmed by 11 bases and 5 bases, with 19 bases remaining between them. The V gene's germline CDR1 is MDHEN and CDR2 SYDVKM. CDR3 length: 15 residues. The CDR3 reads CAGAPGGGHNSPLHF. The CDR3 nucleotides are TGTGCCGGCGCGCCGGGGGGAGGGCATAATTCACCCCTCCACTTT. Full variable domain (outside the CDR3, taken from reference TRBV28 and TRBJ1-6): DVKVTQSSRYLVKRTGEKVFLECVQDMDHENMFWYRQDPGLGLRLIYFSYDVKMKEKGDIPEGYSVSREKKERFSLILESASTNQTSMYLCAGAPGGGHNSPLHFGNGTRLTVT.

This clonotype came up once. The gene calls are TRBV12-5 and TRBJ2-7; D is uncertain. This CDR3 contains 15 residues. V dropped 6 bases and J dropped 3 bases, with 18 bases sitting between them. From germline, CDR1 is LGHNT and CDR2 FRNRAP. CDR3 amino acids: CASGPLAKGGYEQYF. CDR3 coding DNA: TGTGCTAGTGGCCCCCTGGCGAAGGGCGGCTACGAGCAGTACTTC.

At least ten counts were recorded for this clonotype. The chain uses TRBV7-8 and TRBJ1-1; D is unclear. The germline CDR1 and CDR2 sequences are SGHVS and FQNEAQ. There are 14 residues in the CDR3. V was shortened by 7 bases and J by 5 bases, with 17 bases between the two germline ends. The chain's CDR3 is CASTETKVKTEAFF. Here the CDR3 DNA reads TGTGCCAGCACCGAAACGAAGGTCAAGACTGAAGCTTTCTTT.

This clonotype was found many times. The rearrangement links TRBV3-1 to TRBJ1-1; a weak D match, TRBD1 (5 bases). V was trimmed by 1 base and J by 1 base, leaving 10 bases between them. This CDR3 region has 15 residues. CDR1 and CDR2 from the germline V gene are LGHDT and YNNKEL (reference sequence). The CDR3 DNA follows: TGTGCCAGCAGCCAAGGGAGGGGAGGGAACACTGAAGCTTTCTTT. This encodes CASSQGRGGNTEAFF.

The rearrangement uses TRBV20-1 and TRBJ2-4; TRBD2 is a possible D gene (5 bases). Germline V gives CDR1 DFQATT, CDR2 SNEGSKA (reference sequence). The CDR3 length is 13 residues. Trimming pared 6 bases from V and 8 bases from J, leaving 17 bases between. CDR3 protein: CSATVGSGYIQYF. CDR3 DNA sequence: TGCAGTGCCACAGTGGGGAGCGGTTACATTCAGTACTTC.

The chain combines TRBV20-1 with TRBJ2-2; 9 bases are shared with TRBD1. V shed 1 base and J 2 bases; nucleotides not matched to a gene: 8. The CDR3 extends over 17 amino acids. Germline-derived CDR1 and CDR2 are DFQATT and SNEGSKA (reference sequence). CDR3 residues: CSARVDRGMGNTGELFF. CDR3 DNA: TGCAGTGCTAGAGTCGACAGGGGGATGGGAAACACCGGGGAGCTGTTTTTT.

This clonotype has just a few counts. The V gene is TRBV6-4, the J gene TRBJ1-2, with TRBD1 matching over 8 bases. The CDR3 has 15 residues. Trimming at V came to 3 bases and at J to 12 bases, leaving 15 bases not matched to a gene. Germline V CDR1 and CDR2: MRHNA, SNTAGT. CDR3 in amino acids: CASSEGQGPLWLHTF. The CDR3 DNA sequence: TGTGCCAGCAGTGAAGGACAGGGTCCTCTATGGCTACACACCTTC.

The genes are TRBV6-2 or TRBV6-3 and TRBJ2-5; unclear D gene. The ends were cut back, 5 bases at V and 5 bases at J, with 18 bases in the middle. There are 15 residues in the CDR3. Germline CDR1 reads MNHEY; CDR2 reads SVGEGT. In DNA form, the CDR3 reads TGTGCCAGCAGTCCGTGGGCAGCCCTCGGGGAGACCCAGTACTTC. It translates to CASSPWAALGETQYF.

CDR3 bases: TGTGCCAGCAGTTACTCTGGGACAGACCACATACACTATGGCTACACCTTC. It codes for CASSYSGTDHIHYGYTF. The chain combines TRBV6-5 with TRBJ1-2; 7 bases agree with TRBD1. This CDR3 is 17 amino acids long. V gave up 0 bases and J gave up 3 bases; unmatched junction bases: 10. CDR1 is MNHEY, CDR2 SVGAGI, per germline.

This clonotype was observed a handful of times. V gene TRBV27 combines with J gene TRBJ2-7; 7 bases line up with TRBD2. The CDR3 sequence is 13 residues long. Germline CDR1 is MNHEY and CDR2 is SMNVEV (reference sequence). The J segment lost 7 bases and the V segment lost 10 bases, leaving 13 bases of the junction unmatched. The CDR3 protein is CATSGGLGLEQYF. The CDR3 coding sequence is TGTGCCACTTCGGGGGGTTTGGGTCTGGAGCAGTACTTC.

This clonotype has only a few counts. This chain's CDR3 is CASSPPASGYEQYF. CDR3 coding DNA: TGTGCCAGCAGCCCTCCGGCTAGCGGCTACGAGCAGTACTTC. This chain links TRBV3-1 with TRBJ2-7, with 7 nucleotides matching TRBD2. The ends lost 4 bases at V and 3 bases at J; junction bases unmatched: 6. Germline-derived CDR1 and CDR2 are LGHDT and YNNKEL (reference sequence). CDR3 length: 14 amino acids.

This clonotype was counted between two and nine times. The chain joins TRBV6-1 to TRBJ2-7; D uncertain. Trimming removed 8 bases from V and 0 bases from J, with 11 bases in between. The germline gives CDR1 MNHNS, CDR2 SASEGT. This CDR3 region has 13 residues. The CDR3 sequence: CASGFTSSYEQYF. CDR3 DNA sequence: TGTGCCAGCGGGTTCACCAGCTCCTACGAGCAGTACTTC.

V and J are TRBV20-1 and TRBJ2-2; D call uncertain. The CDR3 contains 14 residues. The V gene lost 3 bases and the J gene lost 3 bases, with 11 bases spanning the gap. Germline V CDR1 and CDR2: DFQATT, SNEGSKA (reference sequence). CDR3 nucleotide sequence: TGCAGTGCTAGGGGCTGGCAGCACACCGGGGAGCTGTTTTTT. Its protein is CSARGWQHTGELFF.

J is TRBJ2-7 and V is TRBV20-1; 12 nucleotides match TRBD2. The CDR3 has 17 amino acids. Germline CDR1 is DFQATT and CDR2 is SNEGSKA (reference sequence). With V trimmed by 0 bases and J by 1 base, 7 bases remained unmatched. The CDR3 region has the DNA TGCAGTGCTAGAGAGTCTAGCGGGAGGGTAGGGTCCTACGAGCAGTACTTC. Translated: CSARESSGRVGSYEQYF.

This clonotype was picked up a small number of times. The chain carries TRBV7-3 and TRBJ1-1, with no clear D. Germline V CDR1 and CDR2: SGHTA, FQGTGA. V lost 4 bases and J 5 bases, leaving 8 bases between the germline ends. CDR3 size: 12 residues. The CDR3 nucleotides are TGTGCCAGCAGCTCCCGGGTTACTGAAGCTTTCTTT. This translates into CASSSRVTEAFF.

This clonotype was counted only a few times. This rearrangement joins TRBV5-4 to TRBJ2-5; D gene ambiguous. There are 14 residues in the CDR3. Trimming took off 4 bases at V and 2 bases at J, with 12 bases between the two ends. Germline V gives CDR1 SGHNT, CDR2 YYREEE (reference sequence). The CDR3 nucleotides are TGTGCCAGCAGCCGGCCGGACGGGCAAGAGACCCAGTACTTC. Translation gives CASSRPDGQETQYF.